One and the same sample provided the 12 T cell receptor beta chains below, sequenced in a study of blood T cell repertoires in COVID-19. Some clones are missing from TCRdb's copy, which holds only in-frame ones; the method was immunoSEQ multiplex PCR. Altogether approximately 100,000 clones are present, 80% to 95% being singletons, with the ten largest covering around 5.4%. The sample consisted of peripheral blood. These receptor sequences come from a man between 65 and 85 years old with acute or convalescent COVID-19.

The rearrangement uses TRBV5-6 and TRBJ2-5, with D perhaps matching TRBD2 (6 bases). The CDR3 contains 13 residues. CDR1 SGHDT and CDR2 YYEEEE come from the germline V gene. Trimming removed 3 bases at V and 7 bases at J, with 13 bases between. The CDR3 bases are TGTGCCAGCAGCTCCCGACTGGGAGGGACCCAGTACTTC. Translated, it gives CASSSRLGGTQYF.

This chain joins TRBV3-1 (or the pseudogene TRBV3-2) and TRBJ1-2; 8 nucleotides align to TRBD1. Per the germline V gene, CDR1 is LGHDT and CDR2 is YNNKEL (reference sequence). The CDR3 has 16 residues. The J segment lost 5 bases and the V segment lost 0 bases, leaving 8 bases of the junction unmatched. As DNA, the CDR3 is TGTGCCAGCAGCCAAGACAGGGGGCTAGGTAATTATGGCTACACCTTC. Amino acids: CASSQDRGLGNYGYTF.

DNA for the CDR3: TGTGCCAGCAGCCCCGCGGGGGGGAGGAGAAATGAAAAACTGTTTTTT. Its translation: CASSPAGGRRNEKLFF. The rearrangement uses TRBV5-4 and TRBJ1-4; D is perhaps TRBD1 (5 bases). Trimming removed 4 bases at V and 5 bases at J, with 18 bases between. The germline CDR1 and CDR2 sequences are SGHNT and YYREEE (reference sequence). CDR3 length equals 16 residues.

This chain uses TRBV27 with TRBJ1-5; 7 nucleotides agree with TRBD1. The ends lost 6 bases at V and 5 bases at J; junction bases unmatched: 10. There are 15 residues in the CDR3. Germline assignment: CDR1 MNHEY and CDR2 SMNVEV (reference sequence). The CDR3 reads CASRGLGQVDQPQHF. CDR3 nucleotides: TGTGCCAGCAGGGGACTTGGACAGGTAGATCAGCCCCAGCATTTT.

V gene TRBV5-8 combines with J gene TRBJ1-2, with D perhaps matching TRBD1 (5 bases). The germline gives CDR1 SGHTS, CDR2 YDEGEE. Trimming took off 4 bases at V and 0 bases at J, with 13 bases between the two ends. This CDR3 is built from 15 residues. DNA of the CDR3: TGTGCCAGCAGCCCTCCCCGGGGGTCTAACTATGGCTACACCTTC. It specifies CASSPPRGSNYGYTF.

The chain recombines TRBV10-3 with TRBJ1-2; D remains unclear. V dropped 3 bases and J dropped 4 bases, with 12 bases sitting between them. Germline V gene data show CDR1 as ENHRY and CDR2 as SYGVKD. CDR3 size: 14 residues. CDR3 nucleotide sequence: TGTGCCATCAGTGAAGGGCAGGCGGGCTATGGCTACACCTTC. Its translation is CAISEGQAGYGYTF.

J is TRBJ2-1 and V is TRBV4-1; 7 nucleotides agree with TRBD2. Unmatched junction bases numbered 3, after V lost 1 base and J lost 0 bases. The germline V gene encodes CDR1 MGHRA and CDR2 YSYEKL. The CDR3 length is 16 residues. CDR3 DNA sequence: TGCGCCAGCAGCCAAGGGCGCGGGAGCTCCTACAATGAGCAGTTCTTC. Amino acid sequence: CASSQGRGSSYNEQFF.

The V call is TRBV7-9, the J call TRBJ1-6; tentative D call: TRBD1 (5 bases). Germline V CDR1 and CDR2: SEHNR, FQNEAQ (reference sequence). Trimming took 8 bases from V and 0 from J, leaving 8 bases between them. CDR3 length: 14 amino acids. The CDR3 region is CASVDSSYNSPLHF. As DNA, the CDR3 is TGTGCCAGCGTAGACAGCTCCTATAATTCACCCCTCCACTTT.

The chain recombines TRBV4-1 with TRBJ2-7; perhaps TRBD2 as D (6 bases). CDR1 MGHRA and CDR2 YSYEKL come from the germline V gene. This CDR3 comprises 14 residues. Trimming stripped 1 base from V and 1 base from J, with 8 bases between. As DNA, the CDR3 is TGCGCCAGCAGCCAAGTAGGACTATCCTACGAGCAGTACTTC. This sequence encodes CASSQVGLSYEQYF.

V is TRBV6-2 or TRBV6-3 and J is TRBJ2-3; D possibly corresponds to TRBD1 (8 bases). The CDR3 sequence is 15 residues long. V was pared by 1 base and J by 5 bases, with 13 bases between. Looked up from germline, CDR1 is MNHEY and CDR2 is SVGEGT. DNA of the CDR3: TGTGCCAGCAGTTACTACACAGGGGGGGTAGATACGCAGTATTTT. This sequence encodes CASSYYTGGVDTQYF.

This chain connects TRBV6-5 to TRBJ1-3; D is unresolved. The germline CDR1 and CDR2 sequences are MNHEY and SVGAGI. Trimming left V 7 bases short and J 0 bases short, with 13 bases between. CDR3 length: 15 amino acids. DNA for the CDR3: TGTGCCAGCACCCAAGGATGGAGCTCTGGAAACACCATATATTTT. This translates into CASTQGWSSGNTIYF.

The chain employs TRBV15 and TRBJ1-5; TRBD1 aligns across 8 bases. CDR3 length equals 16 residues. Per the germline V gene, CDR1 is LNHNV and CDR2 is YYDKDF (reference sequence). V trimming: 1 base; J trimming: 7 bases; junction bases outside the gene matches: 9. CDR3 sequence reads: CATSRVSGGAGQPQHF. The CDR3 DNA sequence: TGTGCCACCAGCAGAGTATCAGGGGGCGCAGGACAGCCCCAGCATTTT.